This entry concerns a single T cell receptor beta chain. No antigen is known for it. The PCR made use of 60 Vbeta and 13 Jbeta primers. The assay was immunoSEQ multiplex PCR, and TCRdb's table has in-frame clones only and misses some. The repertoire holds some 150,000 clones, roughly 78% seen once, with 2% to 2.5% in the top ten. The data belong to a study of cytomegalovirus exposure and HLA in healthy donors. Notes on the study in general: Some highly shared sequence variants likely arose as a pipeline artifact.

The TCR was taken from a man aged 25-45 years in good health and CMV-seronegative. The specimen sequenced was PBMCs.

CDR3 protein: CASSAQGHYEQYF. Here the CDR3 DNA reads TGTGCCAGCAGTGCACAGGGGCACTACGAGCAGTACTTC. V is TRBV6-1 and J is TRBJ2-7; 7 bases agree with TRBD1. Germline assignment: CDR1 MNHNS and CDR2 SASEGT. This CDR3 spans 13 amino acids. V lost 4 bases to trimming and J lost 3 bases; unmatched junction nucleotides: 3.